This is a list of T cell receptor beta chains from one sample in a study of memory CD4+ T cells and cytomegalovirus serostatus. The data were produced by immunoSEQ multiplex PCR, yet TCRdb's version contains in-frame clones alone and is incomplete. Altogether some 65,000 clones are present, about three quarters being singletons, with the ten largest covering 0.5% to 0.6%. The sample consisted of memory CD4+ T cells from blood. The receptors shown here come from an adult in good health and CMV-seronegative. Some clones in this sample may be carry-over from other donors' samples. CDR3s include the opening cysteine and the closing phenylalanine or tryptophan. Fields, in order: CDR3 protein, CDR3 DNA, D gene, clone size, J gene, V gene. A D gene is named only where the DNA matches it firmly. Size tells how often a clone was seen (once, few, many) or the class of an expanded clone, and some rows leave it out.

CATSRSLGVVEAFF | TGTGCCACCAGCAGATCATTAGGGGTCGTTGAAGCTTTCTTT | NA | NA | TRBJ1-1 | TRBV15
CASSDAGFQETQYF | TGTGCCAGCAGTGACGCGGGGTTCCAAGAGACCCAGTACTTC | NA | NA | TRBJ2-5 | TRBV6-1
CASSFGRAEYEQYF | TGTGCCAGCAGTTTTGGCAGGGCGGAGTACGAGCAGTACTTC | NA | NA | TRBJ2-7 | TRBV7-2
CASSSYLTPDQPQHF | TGTGCCAGCAGTTCCTACCTGACACCCGATCAGCCCCAGCATTTT | NA | NA | TRBJ1-5 | TRBV27
CASTDSVYYGYTF | TGTGCCAGCACGGACAGCGTCTACTATGGCTACACCTTC | NA | NA | TRBJ1-2 | TRBV2
CASSSGGIDGNTIYF | TGTGCCAGCAGTTCTGGGGGGATAGACGGAAACACCATATATTTT | NA | once | TRBJ1-3 | TRBV6-5
CATTTSGNTGELFF | TGTGCCACCACCACTTCAGGGAACACCGGGGAGCTGTTTTTT | NA | medium-sized | TRBJ2-2 | TRBV10-3
CSVGQGYEAFF | TGCAGCGTTGGGCAGGGTTACGAAGCTTTCTTT | NA | NA | TRBJ1-1 | TRBV29-1
CASSTRTSAAYEQYF | TGTGCCAGCAGCACCAGGACTAGCGCAGCCTACGAGCAGTACTTC | TRBD2 | NA | TRBJ2-7 | TRBV9
CASSEGPRMEQYF | TGTGCCAGCAGTGAAGGGCCGAGAATGGAGCAGTACTTC | NA | NA | TRBJ2-7 | TRBV2
CATRSGGLREKLFF | TGTGCCACTCGATCTGGAGGGCTGCGGGAAAAACTGTTTTTT | NA | few | TRBJ1-4 | TRBV15
CAWGRGPSTDTQYF | TGTGCCTGGGGCAGGGGGCCCAGCACAGATACGCAGTATTTT | TRBD1 | NA | TRBJ2-3 | TRBV30
CASSSQGDTQYF | TGTGCCAGCTCATCACAGGGGGATACGCAGTATTTT | TRBD1 | NA | TRBJ2-3 | TRBV18
CASSLGWGTEAFF | TGTGCCAGCAGCTTAGGGTGGGGCACTGAAGCTTTCTTT | NA | NA | TRBJ1-1 | TRBV11-2
CASSPRDRATDTQYF | TGTGCCAGCTCACCAAGGGACAGGGCCACAGATACGCAGTATTTT | TRBD1 | once | TRBJ2-3 | TRBV18
CASSLTSLQGDGELFF | TGTGCCAGCAGCTTAACGTCTTTACAGGGGGACGGGGAGCTGTTTTTT | TRBD1 | NA | TRBJ2-2 | TRBV7-9
CAWRVSRGGYEQYF | TGTGCCTGGAGAGTGAGCAGAGGCGGCTACGAGCAGTACTTC | NA | NA | TRBJ2-7 | TRBV30